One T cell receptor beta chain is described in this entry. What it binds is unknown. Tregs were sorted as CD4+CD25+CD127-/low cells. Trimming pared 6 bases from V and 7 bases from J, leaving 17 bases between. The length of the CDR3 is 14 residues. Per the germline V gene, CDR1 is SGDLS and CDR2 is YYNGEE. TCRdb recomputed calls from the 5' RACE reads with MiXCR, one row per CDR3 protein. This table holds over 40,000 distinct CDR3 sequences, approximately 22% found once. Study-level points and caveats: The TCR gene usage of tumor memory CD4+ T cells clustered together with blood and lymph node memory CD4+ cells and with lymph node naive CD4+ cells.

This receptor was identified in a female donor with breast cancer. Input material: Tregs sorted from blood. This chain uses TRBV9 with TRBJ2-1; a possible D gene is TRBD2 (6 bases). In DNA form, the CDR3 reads TGTGCCAGCAACGCGGGACCTCCAGGAAATGAGCAGTTCTTC. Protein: CASNAGPPGNEQFF.